The 23 T cell receptor beta chains in this list originate from one sample, sequenced in a study of blood T cell repertoires in COVID-19. TCRdb's copy holds only in-frame clones and misses some; the assay was immunoSEQ multiplex PCR. The sample has approximately 230,000 clones; approximately 86% are singletons. The sample comprised peripheral blood. These receptors came from a man aged 80 or over with acute or convalescent COVID-19.

The V call is TRBV6-5, the J call TRBJ2-5, with 9 bases aligning to TRBD1. The CDR3 runs 14 residues. Germline trimming cut 4 bases from V and 5 bases from J; bases unmatched to any gene: 5. The germline CDR1 and CDR2 sequences are MNHEY and SVGAGI. CDR3 bases: TGTGCCAGCAGTTCAACAGGGGGCAAGGAGACCCAGTACTTC. Residues: CASSSTGGKETQYF.

Here the CDR3 DNA reads TGTGCCACCACGACAGGGGGATCCTACGAGCAGTACTTC. Translating gives CATTTGGSYEQYF. V and J are TRBV25-1 and TRBJ2-7; 9 nucleotides match TRBD1. The trim removed 10 bases at V and 1 base at J, leaving 5 bases unmatched. CDR3 length: 13 residues. The V gene's germline CDR1 is MGHDK and CDR2 SYGVNS.

Turning to this clone: The sample holds other DNA sequences that translate to the same CDR3. The rearrangement uses TRBV27 and TRBJ1-6; TRBD1 matches 7 bases. Germline V lookup: CDR1 MNHEY, CDR2 SMNVEV (reference sequence). The CDR3 spans 14 residues. V gave up 6 bases and J gave up 6 bases; unmatched junction bases: 5. The CDR3 is CASSRDRVNSPLHF. The CDR3 coding sequence is TGTGCCAGCAGCCGGGACAGAGTTAATTCACCCCTCCACTTT.

The CDR3 coding sequence is TGTGCCAGCAGCGCCGCTGGGGGGTCTGGAAACACCATATATTTT. It encodes CASSAAGGSGNTIYF. The genes are TRBV7-3 and TRBJ1-3; tentative D call: TRBD1 (5 bases). V lost 5 bases and J lost 1, with 12 bases in between. Germline lookup yields CDR1 SGHTA and CDR2 FQGTGA. The CDR3 runs to 15 residues.

Here the CDR3 DNA reads TGCGCCAGCGACAGGGGATCCTACAATGAGCAGTTCTTC. Translated: CASDRGSYNEQFF. The rearrangement uses TRBV5-1 and TRBJ2-1, with 8 bases lining up with TRBD1. Losses at the gene ends were 7 bases for V and 1 base for J; bases not matched to a gene: 1. The CDR3 has 13 amino acids. CDR1 SGHRS and CDR2 YFSETQ come from the germline V gene.

The rearrangement joins TRBV27 to TRBJ1-4; D remains unclear. The CDR3 runs 15 residues. The ends were cut back, 1 base at V and 4 bases at J, with 10 bases in the middle. Per the germline V gene, CDR1 is MNHEY and CDR2 is SMNVEV (reference sequence). The CDR3 reads CASSLFFGINEKLFF. The CDR3 DNA reads as TGTGCCAGCAGTTTATTCTTTGGCATTAATGAAAAACTGTTTTTT.

The sample holds one count of this clone. The rearrangement links TRBV11-3 to TRBJ2-2; 9 bases agree with TRBD1. This CDR3 spans 16 amino acids. CDR1 and CDR2 from the germline V gene are SGHNT and YENEEA. V shed 5 bases, J shed 0 bases, and the junction held 4 bases outside the gene matches. The CDR3 nucleotides read TGTGCCAGCAGCCCCACAGGGGGCGCGAACACCGGGGAGCTGTTTTTT. Translated, it gives CASSPTGGANTGELFF.

V gene TRBV5-1 combines with J gene TRBJ2-3; TRBD1 matches at 9 bases. CDR3 size: 18 residues. Losses at the gene ends were 1 base for V and 0 bases for J; bases not matched to a gene: 9. Germline V gene data show CDR1 as SGHRS and CDR2 as YFSETQ. The CDR3 DNA is TGCGCCAGCAGCTTGAGGATACAGGGGGCATCTAGCACAGATACGCAGTATTTT. Translation: CASSLRIQGASSTDTQYF.

Points on this clone: The identical CDR3 is also encoded by other nucleotide sequences in the sample. This chain links TRBV5-1 with TRBJ1-2; TRBD1 matches at 11 bases. Unmatched junction bases numbered 5, after V lost 8 bases and J lost 2 bases. The length of the CDR3 is 14 residues. Germline values: CDR1 SGHRS, CDR2 YFSETQ. CDR3 amino acids: CASRTGGVNYGYTF. The CDR3 coding sequence is TGCGCCAGTCGGACAGGGGGCGTCAACTATGGCTACACCTTC.

This clone was detected only once. The rearrangement uses TRBV6-1 and TRBJ1-4, with D unclear. CDR1 MNHNS and CDR2 SASEGT come from the germline V gene. The ends were cut back, 0 bases at V and 8 bases at J, with 16 bases in the middle. The CDR3 runs 16 residues. CDR3 in amino acids: CASSEAVGTVGEKLFF. The CDR3 DNA reads TGTGCCAGCAGTGAAGCGGTAGGAACAGTTGGAGAAAAACTGTTTTTT.

This sequence joins TRBV6-5 and TRBJ1-1, with D unresolved. The CDR3 runs 16 residues. Germline V gives CDR1 MNHEY, CDR2 SVGAGI. V was pared by 0 bases and J by 5 bases, with 16 bases between. CDR3 in DNA: TGTGCCAGCAGTTACTCGTCTGGGTTCCGGGGAACTGAAGCTTTCTTT. This gives the protein CASSYSSGFRGTEAFF.

The CDR3 sequence is CASSNSITNNEQFF. In DNA, the CDR3 is TGTGCCAGCTCAAACTCGATCACTAACAATGAGCAGTTCTTC. The rearrangement joins TRBV18 to TRBJ2-1; D not certain. This CDR3 region has 14 residues. CDR1 KGHSH and CDR2 LQKENI come from the germline V gene. Trimming stripped 5 bases from V and 5 bases from J, with 13 bases between. Full variable domain (missing parts from reference TRBV18 and TRBJ2-1): NAGVMQNPRHLVRRRGQEARLRCSPMKGHSHVYWYRQLPEEGLKFMVYLQKENIIDESGMPKERFSAEFPKEGPSILRIQQVVRGDSAAYFCASSNSITNNEQFFGPGTRLTVL.

This clone was detected only once. V and J are TRBV5-1 and TRBJ1-4; TRBD1 matches 8 bases. With 4 bases clipped from V and 3 bases from J, the junction kept 8 bases outside the gene matches. The germline gives CDR1 SGHRS, CDR2 YFSETQ. The CDR3 has 16 residues. This chain's CDR3 is CASSSRGLGSNEKLFF. Here the CDR3 DNA reads TGCGCCAGCAGCAGCAGGGGGCTGGGCTCTAATGAAAAACTGTTTTTT.

The V and J genes are TRBV6-6 and TRBJ1-5; a possible D gene is TRBD1 (5 bases). From germline, CDR1 is MNHNY and CDR2 SVGAGI (reference sequence). V lost 0 bases, J lost 4 bases, and 10 bases lay in between. There are 15 residues in the CDR3. The CDR3 loop reads CASSYSAGQNQPQHF. The CDR3 bases are TGTGCCAGCAGTTACTCCGCAGGGCAGAATCAGCCCCAGCATTTT.

This clone appeared a single time. The CDR3 nucleotides are TGTGCCAGCAGCCAAGCTGCCGGGGTTGGTCCCCTCCACTTT. Translation gives CASSQAAGVGPLHF. The V call is TRBV3-1 (or the pseudogene TRBV3-2), the J call TRBJ1-6; D unresolved. Between the trimmed V and J ends, which lost 1 base and 13 bases, there was a span of 14 bases. CDR1 is LGHDT and CDR2 is YNNKEL in the germline V gene (reference sequence). This CDR3 has 14 amino acids.

The chain uses TRBV5-1 and TRBJ1-2, with D perhaps TRBD1 (5 bases). V gave up 0 bases and J gave up 4 bases, with 13 bases separating them. The germline V gene encodes CDR1 SGHRS and CDR2 YFSETQ. The CDR3 is made up of 15 amino acids. The CDR3 reads CASSLAGGLSYGYTF. CDR3 DNA sequence: TGCGCCAGCAGCTTGGCGGGGGGTCTCAGCTATGGCTACACCTTC.

This clone was counted a few times. The V call is TRBV6-6, the J call TRBJ1-4; 10 positions match TRBD1. Germline-derived CDR1 and CDR2 are MNHNY and SVGAGI (reference sequence). The CDR3 length is 15 residues. Trimming removed 5 bases from V and 8 bases from J; junction bases left unmatched: 8. The CDR3 DNA is TGTGCCAGCAGTGATCAGCCGGGACAGGGGGAAAAACTGTTTTTT. Protein sequence: CASSDQPGQGEKLFF.

Here the CDR3 DNA reads TGTGCCAGCAGCGCCGCAGAAGGGGTAGCCGGTGAAAAACTGTTTTTT. Its translation is CASSAAEGVAGEKLFF. This chain connects TRBV9 to TRBJ1-4; possible D gene TRBD1, 5 bases. The length of the CDR3 is 16 residues. CDR1 and CDR2 from the germline V gene are SGDLS and YYNGEE. The V gene lost 3 bases and the J gene lost 7 bases, with 19 bases spanning the gap.

V usage is TRBV18 and J usage is TRBJ1-2, with 8 bases identical to TRBD1. Germline V gene data show CDR1 as KGHSH and CDR2 as LQKENI. The CDR3 is 14 amino acids. V shed 5 bases, J shed 6 bases, and the junction held 8 bases outside the gene matches. The DNA for the CDR3 is TGTGCCAGCTCAGCCTTGGACAGGGCCGATGGCTACACCTTC. It specifies CASSALDRADGYTF.

This chain links TRBV6-2 or TRBV6-3 with TRBJ1-4; tentatively, D is TRBD1 (5 bases). The germline V and J ends were trimmed by 6 bases and 6 bases, with 14 bases remaining between them. The CDR3 covers 14 residues. From germline, CDR1 is MNHEY and CDR2 SVGEGT. Here the CDR3 DNA reads TGTGCCAGCAGCGCCAGGGCCTTCGATGAAAAACTGTTTTTT. Translation: CASSARAFDEKLFF.

Concerning this clone itself: Other DNA sequences of this sample code for an identical CDR3. The V and J genes are TRBV18 and TRBJ2-7; D is possibly TRBD1 (5 bases). The CDR3 loop spans 15 amino acids. CDR1 and CDR2 from the germline V gene are KGHSH and LQKENI. The V end lost 1 base, the J end lost 4 bases, and 14 bases lay between the germline ends. Written as DNA, the CDR3 is TGTGCCAGCTCACCACTTTCCAGGGTGGATTACGAGCAGTACTTC. Translation gives CASSPLSRVDYEQYF.

The chain joins TRBV28 to TRBJ1-5; 9 nucleotides match TRBD1. The ends lost 6 bases at V and 3 bases at J; junction bases unmatched: 3. This CDR3 spans 14 amino acids. Germline values: CDR1 MDHEN, CDR2 SYDVKM. The chain's CDR3 is CASSGDRANQPQHF. The DNA of the CDR3 is TGTGCCAGCAGCGGGGACAGGGCCAATCAGCCCCAGCATTTT. The full variable domain, in which reference TRBV28 and TRBJ1-5 provide the parts outside the CDR3, is DVKVTQSSRYLVKRTGEKVFLECVQDMDHENMFWYRQDPGLGLRLIYFSYDVKMKEKGDIPEGYSVSREKKERFSLILESASTNQTSMYLCASSGDRANQPQHFGDGTRLSIL.

Notes on this clone: At one end the junction does not follow the germline gene, possibly because of a read error. This chain links TRBV28 with TRBJ2-5; maybe TRBD2 (5 bases). The germline V gene encodes CDR1 MDHEN and CDR2 SYDVKM. The CDR3 runs to 13 residues. The CDR3 here is CASGLGGQETQYF. The CDR3 DNA reads TGTGCCAGCGGTTTAGGAGGCCAAGAGACCCAGTACTTC.